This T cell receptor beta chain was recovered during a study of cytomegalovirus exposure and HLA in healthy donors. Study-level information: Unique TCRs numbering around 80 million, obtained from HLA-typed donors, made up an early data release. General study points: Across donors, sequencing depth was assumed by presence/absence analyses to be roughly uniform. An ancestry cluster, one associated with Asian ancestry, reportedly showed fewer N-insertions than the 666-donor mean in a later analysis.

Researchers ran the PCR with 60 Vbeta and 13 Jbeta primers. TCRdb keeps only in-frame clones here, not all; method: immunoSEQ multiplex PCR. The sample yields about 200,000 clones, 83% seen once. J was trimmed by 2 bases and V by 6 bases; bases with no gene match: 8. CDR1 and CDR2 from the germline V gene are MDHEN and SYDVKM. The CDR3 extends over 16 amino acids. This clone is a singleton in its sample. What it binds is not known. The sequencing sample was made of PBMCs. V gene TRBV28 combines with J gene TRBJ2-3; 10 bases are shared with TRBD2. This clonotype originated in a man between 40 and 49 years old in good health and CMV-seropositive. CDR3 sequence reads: CASSGSLAGDTDTQYF. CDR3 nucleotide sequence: TGTGCCAGCAGCGGGAGTCTAGCGGGAGACACAGATACGCAGTATTTT.